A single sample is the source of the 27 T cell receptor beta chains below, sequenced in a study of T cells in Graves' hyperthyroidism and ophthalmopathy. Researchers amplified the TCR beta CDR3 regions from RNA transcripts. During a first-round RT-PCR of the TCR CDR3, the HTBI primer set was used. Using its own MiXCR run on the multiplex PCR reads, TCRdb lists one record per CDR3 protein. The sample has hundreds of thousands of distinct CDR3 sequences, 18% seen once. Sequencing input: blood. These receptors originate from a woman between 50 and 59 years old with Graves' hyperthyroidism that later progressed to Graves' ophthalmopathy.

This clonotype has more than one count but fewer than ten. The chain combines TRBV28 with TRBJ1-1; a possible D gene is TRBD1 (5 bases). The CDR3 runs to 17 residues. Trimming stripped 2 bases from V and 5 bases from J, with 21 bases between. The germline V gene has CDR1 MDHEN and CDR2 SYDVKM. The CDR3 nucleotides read TGTGCCAGCAGTTTAGCCGCTTTGGCAGCAGGGAAAACTGAAGCTTTCTTT. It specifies CASSLAALAAGKTEAFF.

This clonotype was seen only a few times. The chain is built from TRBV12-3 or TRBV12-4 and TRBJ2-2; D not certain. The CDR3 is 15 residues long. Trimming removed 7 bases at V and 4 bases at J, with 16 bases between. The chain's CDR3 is CASKPTVVVTGELFF. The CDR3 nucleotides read TGTGCCAGCAAGCCTACAGTCGTGGTCACCGGGGAGCTGTTTTTT.

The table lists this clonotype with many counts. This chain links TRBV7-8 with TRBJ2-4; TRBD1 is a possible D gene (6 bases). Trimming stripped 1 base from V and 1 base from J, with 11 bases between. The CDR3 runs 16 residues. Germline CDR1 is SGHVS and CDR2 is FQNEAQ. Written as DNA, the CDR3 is TGTGCCAGCAGCTTAGGATACAGGGAGGCCAAAAACATTCAGTACTTC. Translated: CASSLGYREAKNIQYF.

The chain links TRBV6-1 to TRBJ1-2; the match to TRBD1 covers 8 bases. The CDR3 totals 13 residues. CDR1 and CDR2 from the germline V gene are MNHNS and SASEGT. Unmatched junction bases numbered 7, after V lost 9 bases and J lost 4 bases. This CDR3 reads CASSTGAGYGYTF. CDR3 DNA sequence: TGTGCCAGTTCGACAGGGGCTGGCTATGGCTACACCTTC.

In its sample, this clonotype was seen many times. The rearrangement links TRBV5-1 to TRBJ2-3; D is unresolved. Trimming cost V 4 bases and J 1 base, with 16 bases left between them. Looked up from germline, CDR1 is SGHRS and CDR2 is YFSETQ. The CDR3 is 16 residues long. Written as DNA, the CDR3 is TGCGCCAGCAGCGTCGAACACGGAATAGGCACAGATACGCAGTATTTT. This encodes CASSVEHGIGTDTQYF.

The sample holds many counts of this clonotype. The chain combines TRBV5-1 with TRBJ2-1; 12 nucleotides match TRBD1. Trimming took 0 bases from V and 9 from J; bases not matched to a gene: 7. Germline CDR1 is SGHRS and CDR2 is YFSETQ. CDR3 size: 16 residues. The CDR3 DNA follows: TGCGCCAGCAGCTTGGAAGGGACAGGGGGCTCGTTTGAGCAGTTCTTC. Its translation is CASSLEGTGGSFEQFF.

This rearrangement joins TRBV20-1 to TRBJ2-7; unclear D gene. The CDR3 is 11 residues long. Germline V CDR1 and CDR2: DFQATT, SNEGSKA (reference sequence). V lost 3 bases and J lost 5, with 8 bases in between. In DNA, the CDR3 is TGCAGTGCTAGTGCTACCCACGAGCAGTACTTC. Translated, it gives CSASATHEQYF.

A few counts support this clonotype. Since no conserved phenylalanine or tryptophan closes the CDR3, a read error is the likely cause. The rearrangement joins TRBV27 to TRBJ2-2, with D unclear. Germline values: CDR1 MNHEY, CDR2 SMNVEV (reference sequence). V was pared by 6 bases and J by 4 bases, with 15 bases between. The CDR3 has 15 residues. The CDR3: CASSARSKATGELFL. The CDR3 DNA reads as TGTGCCAGCAGCGCCCGTTCGAAGGCCACCGGGGAGCTGTTTCTT.

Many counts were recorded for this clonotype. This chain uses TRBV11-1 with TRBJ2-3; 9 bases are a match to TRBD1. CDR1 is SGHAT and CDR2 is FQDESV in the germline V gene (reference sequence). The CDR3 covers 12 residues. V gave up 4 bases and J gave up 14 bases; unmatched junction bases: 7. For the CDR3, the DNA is TGTGCCAGCAGCTCCCGGGACAGGGTGCGGTATTTT. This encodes CASSSRDRVRYF. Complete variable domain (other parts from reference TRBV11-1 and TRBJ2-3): EAEVAQSPRYKITEKSQAVAFWCDPISGHATLYWYRQILGQGPELLVQFQDESVVDDSQLPKDRFSAERLKGVDSTLKIQPAELGDSAMYLCASSSRDRVRYFGPGTRLTVL.

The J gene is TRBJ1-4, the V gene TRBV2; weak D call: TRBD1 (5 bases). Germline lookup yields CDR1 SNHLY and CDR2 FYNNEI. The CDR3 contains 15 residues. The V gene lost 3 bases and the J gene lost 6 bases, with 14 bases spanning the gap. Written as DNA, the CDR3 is TGTGCCAGCAGTGACCCACGGGACGGAGATGAAAAACTGTTTTTT. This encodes CASSDPRDGDEKLFF.

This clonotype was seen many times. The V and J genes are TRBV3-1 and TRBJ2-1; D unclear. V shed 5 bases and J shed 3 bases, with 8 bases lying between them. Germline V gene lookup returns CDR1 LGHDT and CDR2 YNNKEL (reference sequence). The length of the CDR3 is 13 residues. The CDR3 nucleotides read TGTGCCAGCAGCGTCGATCTCTACAATGAGCAGTTCTTC. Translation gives CASSVDLYNEQFF.

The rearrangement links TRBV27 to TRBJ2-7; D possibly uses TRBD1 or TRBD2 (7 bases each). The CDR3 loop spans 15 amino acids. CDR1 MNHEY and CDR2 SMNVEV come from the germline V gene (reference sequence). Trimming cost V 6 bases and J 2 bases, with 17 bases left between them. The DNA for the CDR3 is TGTGCCAGCAGCCAGCCAGGGGGAGGGCCCTACGAGCAGTACTTC. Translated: CASSQPGGGPYEQYF.

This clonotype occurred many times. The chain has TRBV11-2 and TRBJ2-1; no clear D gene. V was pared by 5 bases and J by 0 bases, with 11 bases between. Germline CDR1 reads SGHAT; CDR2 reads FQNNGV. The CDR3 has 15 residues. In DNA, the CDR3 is TGTGCCAGCAGCCGATTAGTAGGCTCCTACAATGAGCAGTTCTTC. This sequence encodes CASSRLVGSYNEQFF.

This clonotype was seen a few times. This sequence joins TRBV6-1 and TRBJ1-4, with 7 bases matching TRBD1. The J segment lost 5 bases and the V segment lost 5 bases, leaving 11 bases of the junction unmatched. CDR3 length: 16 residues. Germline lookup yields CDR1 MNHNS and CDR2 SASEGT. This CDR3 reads CASSPGQAGINEKLFF. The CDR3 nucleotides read TGTGCCAGCAGTCCCGGACAGGCCGGGATAAATGAAAAACTGTTTTTT.

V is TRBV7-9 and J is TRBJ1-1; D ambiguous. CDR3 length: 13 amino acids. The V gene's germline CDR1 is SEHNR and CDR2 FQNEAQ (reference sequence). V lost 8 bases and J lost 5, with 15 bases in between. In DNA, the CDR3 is TGTGCCAGCGGTGGGTTGGTGGGGACTGAAGCTTTCTTT. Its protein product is CASGGLVGTEAFF. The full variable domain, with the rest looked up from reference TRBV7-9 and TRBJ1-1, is DTGVSQNPRHKITKRGQNVTFRCDPISEHNRLYWYRQTLGQGPEFLTYFQNEAQLEKSRLLSDRFSAERPKGSFSTLEIQRTEQGDSAMYLCASGGLVGTEAFFGQGTRLTVV.

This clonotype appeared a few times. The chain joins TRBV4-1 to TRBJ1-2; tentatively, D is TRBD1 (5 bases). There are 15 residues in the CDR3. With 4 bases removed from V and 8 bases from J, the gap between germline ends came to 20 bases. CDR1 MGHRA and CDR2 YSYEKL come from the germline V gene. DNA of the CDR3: TGCGCCAGCAGCCCCGGCGAGGGGCCCGCGGAAGGCTACACCTTC. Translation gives CASSPGEGPAEGYTF.

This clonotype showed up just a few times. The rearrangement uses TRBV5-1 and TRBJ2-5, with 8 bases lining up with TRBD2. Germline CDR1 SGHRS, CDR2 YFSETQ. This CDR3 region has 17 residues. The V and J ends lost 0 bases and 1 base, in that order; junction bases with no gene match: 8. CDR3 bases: TGCGCCAGCAGCTTGGCCGGGGGGAGCGGGGGCCAAGAGACCCAGTACTTC. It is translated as CASSLAGGSGGQETQYF.

CDR3 DNA sequence: TGTGCCAGCAGGTCCCCTAGCGGGGGAAGCTCTTACAACGGTGAGCAGTTCTTC. Its translation is CASRSPSGGSSYNGEQFF. The rearrangement uses TRBV12-3 or TRBV12-4 and TRBJ2-1; 10 bases fit TRBD2. The V gene end was trimmed by 6 bases and the J gene end by 9 bases; junction bases not matched to a gene: 20. The CDR3 consists of 18 residues.

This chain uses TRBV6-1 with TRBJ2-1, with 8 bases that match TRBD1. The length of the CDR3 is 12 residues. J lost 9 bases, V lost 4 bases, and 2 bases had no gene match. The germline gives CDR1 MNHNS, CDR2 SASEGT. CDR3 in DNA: TGTGCCAGCAGTGCGGACAGGGTTGAGCAGTTCTTC. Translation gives CASSADRVEQFF.

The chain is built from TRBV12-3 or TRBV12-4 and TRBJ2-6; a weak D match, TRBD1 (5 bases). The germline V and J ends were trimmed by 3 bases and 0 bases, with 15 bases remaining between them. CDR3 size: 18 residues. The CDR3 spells CASSLKARVASGANVLTF. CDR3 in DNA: TGTGCCAGCAGTTTGAAGGCCAGGGTCGCCTCTGGGGCCAACGTCCTGACTTTC.

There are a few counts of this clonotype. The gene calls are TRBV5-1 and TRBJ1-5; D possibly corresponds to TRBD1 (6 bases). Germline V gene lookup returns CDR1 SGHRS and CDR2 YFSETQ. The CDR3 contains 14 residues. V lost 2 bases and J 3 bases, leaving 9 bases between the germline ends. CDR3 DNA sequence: TGCGCCAGCAGCTTTACAGGGTACAATCAGCCCCAGCATTTT. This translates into CASSFTGYNQPQHF.

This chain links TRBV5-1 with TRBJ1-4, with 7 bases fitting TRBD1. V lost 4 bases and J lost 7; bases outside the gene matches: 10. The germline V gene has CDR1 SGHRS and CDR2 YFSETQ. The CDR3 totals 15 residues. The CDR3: CASSLDQGDGEKLFF. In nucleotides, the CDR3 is TGCGCCAGCAGCCTGGACCAGGGGGACGGTGAAAAACTGTTTTTT.

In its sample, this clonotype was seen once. The CDR3 is CASSESSGVGQPQHF. CDR3 sequence (DNA): TGCGCCAGCAGTGAATCGAGCGGGGTGGGTCAGCCCCAGCATTTT. This chain links TRBV10-1 with TRBJ1-5; D is unresolved. The germline V gene encodes CDR1 WNHNN and CDR2 SYGVQD (reference sequence). The germline V and J ends were trimmed by 3 bases and 6 bases, with 15 bases remaining between them. This CDR3 spans 15 amino acids.

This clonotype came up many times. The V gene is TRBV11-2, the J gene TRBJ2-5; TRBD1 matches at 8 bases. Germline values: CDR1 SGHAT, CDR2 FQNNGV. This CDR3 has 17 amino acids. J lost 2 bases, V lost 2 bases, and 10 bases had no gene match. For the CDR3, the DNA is TGTGCCAGCAGCTTACTCGCACAGGGGGTTTATCAAGAGACCCAGTACTTC. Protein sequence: CASSLLAQGVYQETQYF.

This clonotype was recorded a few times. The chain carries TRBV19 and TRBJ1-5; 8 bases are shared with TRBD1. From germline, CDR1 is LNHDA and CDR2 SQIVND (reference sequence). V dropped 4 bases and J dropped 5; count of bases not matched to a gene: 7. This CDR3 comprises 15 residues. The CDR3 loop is CASSSRGLDDQPQHF. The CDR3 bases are TGTGCCAGTAGTAGCAGGGGGCTAGATGATCAGCCCCAGCATTTT. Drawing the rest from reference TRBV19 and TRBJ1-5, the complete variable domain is DGGITQSPKYLFRKEGQNVTLSCEQNLNHDAMYWYRQDPGQGLRLIYYSQIVNDFQKGDIAEGYSVSREKKESFPLTVTSAQKNPTAFYLCASSSRGLDDQPQHFGDGTRLSIL.

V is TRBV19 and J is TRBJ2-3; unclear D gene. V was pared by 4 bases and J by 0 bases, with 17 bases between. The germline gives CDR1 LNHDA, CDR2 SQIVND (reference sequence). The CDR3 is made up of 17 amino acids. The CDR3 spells CASSSPRVTSSTDTQYF. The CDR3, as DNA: TGTGCCAGTAGTAGCCCTAGAGTGACCTCTAGCACAGATACGCAGTATTTT.

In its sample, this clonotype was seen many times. The CDR3 nucleotides are TGTGCCAGCAGCCAAGATGTGGGGGGAGCCCCGAATGAGCAGTTCTTC. It specifies CASSQDVGGAPNEQFF. V and J are TRBV3-1 and TRBJ2-1; weak D call: TRBD2 (6 bases). Germline V gene data show CDR1 as LGHDT and CDR2 as YNNKEL (reference sequence). CDR3 size: 16 residues. Trimming took off 0 bases at V and 7 bases at J, with 16 bases between the two ends.